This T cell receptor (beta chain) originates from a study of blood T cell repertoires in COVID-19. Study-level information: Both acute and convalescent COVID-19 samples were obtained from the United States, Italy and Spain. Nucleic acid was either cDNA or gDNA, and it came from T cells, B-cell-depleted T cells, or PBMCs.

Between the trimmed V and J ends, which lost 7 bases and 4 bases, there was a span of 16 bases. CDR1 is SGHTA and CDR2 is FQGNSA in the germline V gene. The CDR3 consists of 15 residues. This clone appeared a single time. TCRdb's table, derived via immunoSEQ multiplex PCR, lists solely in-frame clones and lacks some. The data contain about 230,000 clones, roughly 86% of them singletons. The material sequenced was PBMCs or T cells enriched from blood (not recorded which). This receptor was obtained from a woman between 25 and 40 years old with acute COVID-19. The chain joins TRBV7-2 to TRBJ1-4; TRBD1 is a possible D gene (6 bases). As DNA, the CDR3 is TGTGCCAGCACCGAAACAGGGACCTTTAATGAAAAACTGTTTTTT. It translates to CASTETGTFNEKLFF.